This T cell receptor beta chain was identified during a study of T cell repertoires in cytomegalovirus infection. In the study overall: Indications of both CMV infection and matching HLA type were provided by public TCR beta signatures.

Using its own MiXCR run on the reads, TCRdb lists one record per CDR3 protein. The sample records roughly 570,000 distinct CDR3 sequences, around two fifths being singletons. Comment on this clonotype: What it recognizes is unknown.

The sequences come from cultured PBMCs, collected from culture after CMV antigen stimulation. The receptor was derived from a human donor in good health (CMV status not recorded). Some clones in this sample may be carry-over from other donors' samples.

The CDR3 loop reads CASTWRGPTDTQYF. CDR3 bases: TGTGCCAGCACCTGGAGGGGCCCCACAGATACGCAGTATTTT. The rearrangement uses TRBV12-3 or TRBV12-4 and TRBJ2-3, with D perhaps matching TRBD2 (6 bases). With 7 bases removed from V and 2 bases from J, the gap between germline ends came to 13 bases. CDR3 length: 14 residues.